This record covers a single T cell receptor (beta chain). The antigen is undetermined. V was trimmed by 1 base and J by 2 bases, leaving 12 bases between them. The CDR3 extends over 16 amino acids. The germline V gene encodes CDR1 MDHEN and CDR2 SYDVKM. Sequencing was performed with immunoSEQ multiplex PCR; in TCRdb, only in-frame clones are kept and a portion is missing. Counted here are about 56,000 clones, approximately 83% occurring once; the ten biggest clones make up around 16%. This record belongs to a study of T cell responses to AZD1222 COVID-19 vaccine. Whole-study findings and limits: Seropositive AZD1222 recipients at baseline numbered only 6 or 7. Without day 14 samples, only post-peak T cell repertoires were studied. Spike was spanned by vaccine-associated CD4 TCRs, which were dominant at 160-218 and 743-854.

V and J are TRBV28 and TRBJ1-5; no firm D call. The receptor's source is an adult in good health. Source: peripheral blood, taken on day 0 of AZD1222 vaccination. CDR3 DNA: TGTGCCAGCAGTTTATCCCCCCGGTCGGGCAATCAGCCCCAGCATTTT. It translates to CASSLSPRSGNQPQHF.